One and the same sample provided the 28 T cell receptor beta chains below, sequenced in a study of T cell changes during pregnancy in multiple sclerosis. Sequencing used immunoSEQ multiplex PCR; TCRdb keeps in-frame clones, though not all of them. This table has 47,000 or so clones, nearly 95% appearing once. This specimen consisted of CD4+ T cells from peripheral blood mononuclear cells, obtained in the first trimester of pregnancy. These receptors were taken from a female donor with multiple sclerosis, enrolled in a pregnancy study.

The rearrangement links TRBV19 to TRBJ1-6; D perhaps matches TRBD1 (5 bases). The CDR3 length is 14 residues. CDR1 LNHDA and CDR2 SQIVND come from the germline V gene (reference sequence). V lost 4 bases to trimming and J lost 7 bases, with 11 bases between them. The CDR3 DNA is TGTGCCAGTAGTACAGGGTTAGAAAATTCACCCCTCCACTTT. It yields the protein CASSTGLENSPLHF.

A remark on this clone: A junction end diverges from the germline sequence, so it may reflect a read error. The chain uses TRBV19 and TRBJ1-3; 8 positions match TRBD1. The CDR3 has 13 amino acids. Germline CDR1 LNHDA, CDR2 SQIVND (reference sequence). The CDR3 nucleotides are TGTGCCAGTAGTATTTCCGGGAACAGGGGGGCAACCTTT. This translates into CASSISGNRGATF.

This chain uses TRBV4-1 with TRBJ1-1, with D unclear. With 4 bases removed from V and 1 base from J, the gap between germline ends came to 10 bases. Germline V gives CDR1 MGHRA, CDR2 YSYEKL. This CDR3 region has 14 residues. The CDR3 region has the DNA TGCGCCAGCAGCCTTATAACGGGGAACACTGAAGCTTTCTTT. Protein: CASSLITGNTEAFF.

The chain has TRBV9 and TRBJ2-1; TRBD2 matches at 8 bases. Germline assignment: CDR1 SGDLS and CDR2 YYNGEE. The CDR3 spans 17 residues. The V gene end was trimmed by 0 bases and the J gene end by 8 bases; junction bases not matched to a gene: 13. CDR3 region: CASSVVSGDYNLDEQFF. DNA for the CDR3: TGTGCCAGCAGCGTAGTTAGCGGGGACTACAATTTGGATGAGCAGTTCTTC.

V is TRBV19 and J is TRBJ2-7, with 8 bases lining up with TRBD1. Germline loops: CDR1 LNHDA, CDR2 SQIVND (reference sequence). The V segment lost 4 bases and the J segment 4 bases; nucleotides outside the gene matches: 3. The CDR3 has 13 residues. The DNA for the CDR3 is TGTGCCAGTAGTAGTAGGACAGGGTACGAGCAGTACTTC. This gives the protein CASSSRTGYEQYF.

CDR3 amino acids: CASSLYPGQVRITF. In DNA, the CDR3 is TGTGCCAGCAGCTTATACCCGGGACAAGTTAGGATTACCTTC. This sequence joins TRBV7-3 and TRBJ1-2; weak D call: TRBD1 (6 bases). Germline lookup yields CDR1 SGHTA and CDR2 FQGTGA. V was clipped by 2 bases and J by 14 bases, with 21 bases between them. The CDR3 has 14 residues.

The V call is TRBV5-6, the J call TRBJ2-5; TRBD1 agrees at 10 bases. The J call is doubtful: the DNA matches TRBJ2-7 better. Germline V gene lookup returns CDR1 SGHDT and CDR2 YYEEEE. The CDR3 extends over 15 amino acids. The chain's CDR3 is CASRRDRGPIYEQYF. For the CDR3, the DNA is TGTGCCAGCAGACGGGACAGGGGCCCCATCTACGAGCAGTACTTC.

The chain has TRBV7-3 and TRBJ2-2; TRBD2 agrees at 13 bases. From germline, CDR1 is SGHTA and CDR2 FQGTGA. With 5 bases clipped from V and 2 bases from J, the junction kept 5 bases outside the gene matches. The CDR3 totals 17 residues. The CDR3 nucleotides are TGTGCCAGCAGCCCTACGGGACTAGCGGGAAACACCGGGGAGCTGTTTTTT. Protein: CASSPTGLAGNTGELFF.

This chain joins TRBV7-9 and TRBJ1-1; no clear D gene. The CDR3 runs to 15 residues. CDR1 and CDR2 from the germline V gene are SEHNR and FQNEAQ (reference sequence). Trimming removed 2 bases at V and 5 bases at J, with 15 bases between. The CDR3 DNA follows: TGTGCCAGCAGCTTATCCCCGGGGAAAGTGACTGAAGCTTTCTTT. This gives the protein CASSLSPGKVTEAFF.

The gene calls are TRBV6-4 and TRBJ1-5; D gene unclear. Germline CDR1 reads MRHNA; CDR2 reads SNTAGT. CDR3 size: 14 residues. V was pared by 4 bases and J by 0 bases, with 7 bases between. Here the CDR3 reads CASSVQFSNQPQHF. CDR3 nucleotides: TGTGCCAGCAGTGTGCAGTTTAGCAATCAGCCCCAGCATTTT.

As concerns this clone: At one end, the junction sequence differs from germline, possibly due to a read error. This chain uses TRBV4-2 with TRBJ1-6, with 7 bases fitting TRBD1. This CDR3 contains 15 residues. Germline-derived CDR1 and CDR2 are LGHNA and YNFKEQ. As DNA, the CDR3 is TGTGCCAGCAGCCAAGGAGCGACAGGGAATTCACCCCCCCACTTT. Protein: CASSQGATGNSPPHF.

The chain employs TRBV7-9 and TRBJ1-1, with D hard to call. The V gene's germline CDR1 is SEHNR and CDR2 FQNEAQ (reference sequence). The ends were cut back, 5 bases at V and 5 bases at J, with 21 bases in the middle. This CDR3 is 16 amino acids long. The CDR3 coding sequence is TGTGCCAGCAGCCGTATGTCGGGCGCCTCGGGGACTGAAGCTTTCTTT. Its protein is CASSRMSGASGTEAFF.

DNA for the CDR3: TGTGCCAGCAGTGAAATCGGCGGGGGGATTTACGAGCAGTACTTC. Translating it yields CASSEIGGGIYEQYF. The chain combines TRBV6-1 with TRBJ2-7, with 8 positions matching TRBD2. CDR3 length: 15 amino acids. Per the germline V gene, CDR1 is MNHNS and CDR2 is SASEGT. Unmatched junction bases numbered 7, after V lost 2 bases and J lost 4 bases.

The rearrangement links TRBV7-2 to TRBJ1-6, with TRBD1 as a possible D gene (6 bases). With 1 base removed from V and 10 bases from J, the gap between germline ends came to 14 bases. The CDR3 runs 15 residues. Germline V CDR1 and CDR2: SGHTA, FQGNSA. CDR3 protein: CASSLVAGEESPLHF. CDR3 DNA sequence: TGTGCCAGCAGCTTAGTGGCAGGGGAAGAGTCACCCCTCCACTTT.

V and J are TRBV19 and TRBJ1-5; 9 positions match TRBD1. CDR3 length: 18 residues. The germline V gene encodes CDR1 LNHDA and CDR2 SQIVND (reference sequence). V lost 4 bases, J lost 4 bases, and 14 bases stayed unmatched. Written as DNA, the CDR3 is TGTGCCAGTAGTAGAACCGGGACAGGGCTTCCTTCAAATCAGCCCCAGCATTTT. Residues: CASSRTGTGLPSNQPQHF.

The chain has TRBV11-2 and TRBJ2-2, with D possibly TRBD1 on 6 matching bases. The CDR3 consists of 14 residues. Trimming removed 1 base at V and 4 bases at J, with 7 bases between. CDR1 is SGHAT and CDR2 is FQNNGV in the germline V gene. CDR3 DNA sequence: TGTGCCAGCAGCTTAGGGACAGTCACCGGGGAGCTGTTTTTT. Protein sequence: CASSLGTVTGELFF.

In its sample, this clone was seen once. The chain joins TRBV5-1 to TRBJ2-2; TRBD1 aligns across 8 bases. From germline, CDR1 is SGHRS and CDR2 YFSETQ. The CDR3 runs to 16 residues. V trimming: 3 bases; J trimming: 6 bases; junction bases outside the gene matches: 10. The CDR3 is CASSWTGQGEAGELFF. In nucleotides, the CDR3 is TGCGCCAGCAGCTGGACAGGACAGGGTGAGGCCGGGGAGCTGTTTTTT.

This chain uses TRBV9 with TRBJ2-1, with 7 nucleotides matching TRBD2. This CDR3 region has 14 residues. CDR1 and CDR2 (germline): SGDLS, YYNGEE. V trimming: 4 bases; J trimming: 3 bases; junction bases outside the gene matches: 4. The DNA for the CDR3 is TGTGCCAGCAGCCCTCGGGACTACTACAATGAGCAGTTCTTC. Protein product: CASSPRDYYNEQFF.

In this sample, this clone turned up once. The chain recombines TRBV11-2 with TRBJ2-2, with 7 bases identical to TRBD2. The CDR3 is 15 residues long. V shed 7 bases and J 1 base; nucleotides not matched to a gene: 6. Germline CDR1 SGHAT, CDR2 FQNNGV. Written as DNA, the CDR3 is TGTGCCAGCACCGCTGGGGGGGGGAACACCGGGGAGCTGTTTTTT. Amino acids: CASTAGGGNTGELFF.

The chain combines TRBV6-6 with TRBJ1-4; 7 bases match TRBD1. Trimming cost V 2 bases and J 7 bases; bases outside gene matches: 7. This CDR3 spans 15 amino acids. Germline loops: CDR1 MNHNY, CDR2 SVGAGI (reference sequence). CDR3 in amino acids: CASSYEGAGSEKLFF. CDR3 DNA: TGTGCCAGCAGTTACGAGGGGGCCGGCAGTGAAAAACTGTTTTTT.

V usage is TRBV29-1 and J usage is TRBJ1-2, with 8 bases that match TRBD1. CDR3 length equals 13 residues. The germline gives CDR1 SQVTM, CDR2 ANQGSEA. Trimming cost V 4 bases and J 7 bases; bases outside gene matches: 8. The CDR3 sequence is CSVVPQGAAGYTF. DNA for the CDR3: TGCAGCGTTGTCCCGCAGGGGGCGGCTGGCTACACCTTC.

For the CDR3, the DNA is TGCGCCAGCAGCCACGGACGGGGACAGGTTTTCACTAATGAAAAACTGTTTTTT. It encodes CASSHGRGQVFTNEKLFF. V and J are TRBV5-1 and TRBJ1-4, with 8 positions matching TRBD1. V lost 4 bases, J lost 2 bases, and 13 bases stayed unmatched. The CDR3 has 18 residues. The germline CDR1 and CDR2 sequences are SGHRS and YFSETQ.

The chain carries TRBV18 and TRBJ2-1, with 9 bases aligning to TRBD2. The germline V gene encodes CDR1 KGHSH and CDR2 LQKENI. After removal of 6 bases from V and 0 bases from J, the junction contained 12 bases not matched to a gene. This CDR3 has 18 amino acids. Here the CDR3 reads CASSVRGGAVSSYNEQFF. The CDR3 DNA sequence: TGTGCCAGCTCCGTCCGCGGGGGGGCGGTTTCCTCCTACAATGAGCAGTTCTTC. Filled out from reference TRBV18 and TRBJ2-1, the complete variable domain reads NAGVMQNPRHLVRRRGQEARLRCSPMKGHSHVYWYRQLPEEGLKFMVYLQKENIIDESGMPKERFSAEFPKEGPSILRIQQVVRGDSAAYFCASSVRGGAVSSYNEQFFGPGTRLTVL.

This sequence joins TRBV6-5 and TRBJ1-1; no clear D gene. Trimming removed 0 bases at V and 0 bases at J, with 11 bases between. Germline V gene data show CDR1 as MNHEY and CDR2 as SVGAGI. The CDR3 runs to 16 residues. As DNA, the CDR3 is TGTGCCAGCAGTTACTCGATTCTCGGGGTGAACACTGAAGCTTTCTTT. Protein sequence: CASSYSILGVNTEAFF.

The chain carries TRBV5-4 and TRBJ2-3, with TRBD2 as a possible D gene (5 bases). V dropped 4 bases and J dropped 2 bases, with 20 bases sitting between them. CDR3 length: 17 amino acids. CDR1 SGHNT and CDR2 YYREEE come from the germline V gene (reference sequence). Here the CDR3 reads CASSPTGLGRHTDTQYF. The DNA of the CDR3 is TGTGCCAGCAGCCCGACTGGATTAGGGAGACACACAGATACGCAGTATTTT.

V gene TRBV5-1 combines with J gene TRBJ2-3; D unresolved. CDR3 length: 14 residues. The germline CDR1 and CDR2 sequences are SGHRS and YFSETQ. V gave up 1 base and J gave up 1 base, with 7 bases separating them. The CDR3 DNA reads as TGCGCCAGCAGCTTGTCAGGCCGCACAGATACGCAGTATTTT. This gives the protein CASSLSGRTDTQYF.

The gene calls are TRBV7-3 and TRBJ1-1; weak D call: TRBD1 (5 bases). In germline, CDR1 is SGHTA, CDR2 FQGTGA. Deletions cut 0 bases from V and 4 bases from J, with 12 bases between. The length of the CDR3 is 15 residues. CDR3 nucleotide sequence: TGTGCCAGCAGCTTAACAAGGGGCGAGTTCACTGAAGCTTTCTTT. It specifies CASSLTRGEFTEAFF.

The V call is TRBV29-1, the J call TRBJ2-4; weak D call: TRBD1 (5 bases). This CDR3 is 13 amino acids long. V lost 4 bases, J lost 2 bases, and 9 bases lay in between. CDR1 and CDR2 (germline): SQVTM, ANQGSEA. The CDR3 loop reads CSVGSGTKNIQYF. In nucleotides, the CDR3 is TGCAGCGTTGGCTCAGGGACCAAAAACATTCAGTACTTC.